One sample yielded the 14 T cell receptor beta chains listed below, sequenced in a study of T-cell memory formation after mild COVID-19. Each CDR3 protein gets one entry after TCRdb re-called the 5' RACE reads with MiXCR. The data show about 540,000 distinct CDR3 sequences, roughly 22% seen once. Sequenced input: PBMCs or a T cell subset sorted from them (not recorded which). These receptors were collected from an adult woman who had mild COVID-19 (a few samples of this study predate the infection). Cell type and time point are not known.

The V call is TRBV2, the J call TRBJ2-1; 14 bases match TRBD2. The germline V gene has CDR1 SNHLY and CDR2 FYNNEI. This CDR3 contains 15 residues. With V trimmed by 6 bases and J by 5 bases, 3 bases remained unmatched. The CDR3 DNA follows: TGTGCCAGCAGGAGACTAGCGGGGGGGAACAATGAGCAGTTCTTC. This encodes CASRRLAGGNNEQFF. The whole variable domain, remainder taken from reference TRBV2 and TRBJ2-1, is EPEVTQTPSHQVTQMGQEVILRCVPISNHLYFYWYRQILGQKVEFLVSFYNNEISEKSEIFDDQFSVERPDGSNFTLKIRSTKLEDSAMYFCASRRLAGGNNEQFFGPGTRLTVL.

About this clonotype itself: One end of the junction fails to match germline, which may point to a read error. The CDR3 loop is CSVEDGIF. The CDR3 DNA reads as TGCAGCGTTGAAGATGGGATTTTT. The rearrangement uses TRBV29-1 and TRBJ1-4; D ambiguous. From germline, CDR1 is SQVTM and CDR2 ANQGSEA. The CDR3 is 8 amino acids.

The chain couples TRBV5-6 to TRBJ1-6, with D unresolved. This CDR3 region has 15 residues. Germline lookup yields CDR1 SGHDT and CDR2 YYEEEE. V was trimmed by 0 bases and J by 5 bases, leaving 9 bases between them. The CDR3 nucleotides are TGTGCCAGCAGCTTGGTCGGCGGAAATAATTCACCCCTCCACTTT. Protein product: CASSLVGGNNSPLHF.

This clonotype showed up just a few times. The chain links TRBV29-1 to TRBJ2-1; 7 bases fit TRBD2. With 5 bases clipped from V and 5 bases from J, the junction kept 15 bases outside the gene matches. Looked up from germline, CDR1 is SQVTM and CDR2 is ANQGSEA. CDR3 length: 16 amino acids. The CDR3 spells CSVRISGTVGHNEQFF. The CDR3, as DNA: TGCAGCGTTCGGATCAGCGGGACCGTGGGCCACAATGAGCAGTTCTTC.

The chain has TRBV19 and TRBJ2-3; D uncertain. V lost 9 bases to trimming and J lost 4 bases, with 17 bases between them. The CDR3 totals 14 residues. Germline CDR1 LNHDA, CDR2 SQIVND (reference sequence). The CDR3 is CASETFSNADTQYF. DNA of the CDR3: TGTGCCAGCGAGACATTCTCCAACGCAGATACGCAGTATTTT.

The J gene is TRBJ2-1, the V gene TRBV4-1; 9 positions agree with TRBD1. J gave up 6 bases and V 2 bases, and 5 bases lay outside the gene matches. Per germline, CDR1 MGHRA and CDR2 YSYEKL. The CDR3 is made up of 15 amino acids. The CDR3 nucleotides are TGCGCCAGCAGCCAATACAGGGGGCCGGGCAATGAGCAGTTCTTC. It translates to CASSQYRGPGNEQFF.

In this sample, this clonotype turned up a few times. V and J are TRBV5-1 and TRBJ2-1; D is unresolved. The CDR3 is made up of 16 amino acids. The germline V gene encodes CDR1 SGHRS and CDR2 YFSETQ. V was clipped by 1 base and J by 1 base, with 12 bases between them. CDR3 sequence: CASSLYATTSYNEQFF. Here the CDR3 DNA reads TGCGCCAGCAGCTTGTATGCCACAACGTCCTACAATGAGCAGTTCTTC.

This chain joins TRBV7-9 and TRBJ1-3; no definite D call. CDR3 length: 14 residues. Germline values: CDR1 SEHNR, CDR2 FQNEAQ (reference sequence). Trimming removed 4 bases at V and 0 bases at J, with 7 bases between. The CDR3 is CASSSDHSGNTIYF. DNA for the CDR3: TGTGCCAGCAGCTCCGATCACTCTGGAAACACCATATATTTT.

V gene TRBV7-9 combines with J gene TRBJ2-7, with D unclear. The germline V gene encodes CDR1 SEHNR and CDR2 FQNEAQ (reference sequence). Between the trimmed V and J ends, which lost 3 bases and 2 bases, there was a span of 11 bases. CDR3 length equals 14 residues. The CDR3 DNA is TGTGCCAGCAGCTTCGGGCAGCCCGCCTACGAGCAGTACTTC. This translates into CASSFGQPAYEQYF.

V usage is TRBV6-5 and J usage is TRBJ2-5, with TRBD1 as a possible D gene (6 bases). The CDR3 has 15 amino acids. CDR1 is MNHEY, CDR2 SVGAGI, per germline. The germline V and J ends were trimmed by 6 bases and 2 bases, with 16 bases remaining between them. The CDR3 sequence is CASSRSGTIQETQYF. CDR3 DNA sequence: TGTGCCAGCAGCCGCTCCGGGACAATACAAGAGACCCAGTACTTC.

This clonotype was seen more than once but under ten times. The gene calls are TRBV6-5 and TRBJ2-7; D unclear. Germline V lookup: CDR1 MNHEY, CDR2 SVGAGI. V lost 2 bases to trimming and J lost 1 base, with 12 bases between them. The CDR3 runs to 15 residues. The CDR3 region has the DNA TGTGCCAGCAGTTACATAGAGGCGGATTCCTACGAGCAGTACTTC. It encodes CASSYIEADSYEQYF.

This clonotype was seen a handful of times. The chain combines TRBV19 with TRBJ2-1; weak D call: TRBD2 (5 bases). This CDR3 comprises 13 residues. The V end was cut by 8 bases, the J end by 11 bases, with 19 bases between. CDR1 LNHDA and CDR2 SQIVND come from the germline V gene (reference sequence). For the CDR3, the DNA is TGTGCCAGTCACGGTTCGGACTGGAGGAAGCAGTTCTTC. Residues: CASHGSDWRKQFF.

The J gene is TRBJ2-1, the V gene TRBV5-1; D perhaps matches TRBD1 (6 bases). V shed 4 bases and J shed 7 bases, with 15 bases lying between them. The CDR3 is 14 amino acids. CDR1 SGHRS and CDR2 YFSETQ come from the germline V gene. CDR3 sequence: CASSEDPQGNEQFF. The CDR3 nucleotides are TGCGCCAGCAGCGAGGACCCGCAGGGGAATGAGCAGTTCTTC.

V gene TRBV5-5 combines with J gene TRBJ1-2, with a weak D call TRBD1 (5 bases). V lost 1 base to trimming and J lost 2 bases, with 6 bases between them. CDR3 size: 13 residues. Germline CDR1 is SGHKS and CDR2 is YYEKEE (reference sequence). In DNA, the CDR3 is TGTGCCAGCAGCTTGAAGGGGAACTATGGCTACACCTTC. It is translated as CASSLKGNYGYTF.